The source of this T cell receptor (beta chain) is a study of cytomegalovirus exposure and HLA in healthy donors. Study-level findings and limits: Clonal expansion was found to be greater in HLA-associated TCR beta chains than in equally common others in a later analysis. TRBV6-2, TRBV6-3 and other indistinguishable V segments were excluded. TCR beta chain V- and J-gene trimming was linked, in a later analysis, to a missense variant in DCLRE1C.

At the time of sampling, donors were nominally healthy, though unrecorded immune exposures were likely. The CDR3 totals 19 residues. The germline V gene encodes CDR1 LGHNT and CDR2 FRNRAP. With 2 bases removed from V and 4 bases from J, the gap between germline ends came to 23 bases. Vbeta (60) and Jbeta (13) primers were used in the PCR. Clones were read by immunoSEQ multiplex PCR, and TCRdb kept only the in-frame ones, dropping some. The listing contains about 190,000 clones. In the case of this clone: No antigen is known for it.

This receptor was taken from a man aged 25-45 years in good health and CMV-seronegative. The J gene is TRBJ2-2, the V gene TRBV12-5; D is perhaps TRBD2 (5 bases). Sample: PBMCs. CDR3 in DNA: TGTGCTAGTGGTTTGCTTGTGGGGAGCGCGGTATCCCCCACCGGGGAGCTGTTTTTT. This gives the protein CASGLLVGSAVSPTGELFF.